Below are 24 T cell receptor beta chains sequenced from a single sample in a study of shared clonotypes between healthy human individuals (dated by TCRdb to between 2020 and 2021). Libraries were constructed by the immunoSEQ multiplex PCR assay. TCRdb took over this immuneACCESS table, retaining in-frame rearrangements with V and J assigned. Such tables are incomplete; in checked studies, under half of the missing clones stem from an unresolved V gene, and the remainder is unexplained. This sample lists 2 million to 2.5 million clones; more than 90% were detected once. The top ten clonotypes cover about 0.13% of the sample. The sequenced material came from naive CD4+ T cells sorted from blood. This specimen's cell subset or site label, per the study, means: CD45RA+ positively selected. The receptors shown here come from a man aged 18-30 years in good health.

The chain joins TRBV6-1 to TRBJ1-1, with D unresolved. V gave up 11 bases and J gave up 1 base, with 8 bases separating them. Germline CDR1 is MNHNS and CDR2 is SASEGT. The length of the CDR3 is 11 residues. CDR3 sequence reads: CAREGNTEAFF. DNA for the CDR3: TGTGCCCGCGAGGGGAACACTGAAGCTTTCTTT.

As to this clone: The sample holds other DNA sequences that translate to the same CDR3. This sequence joins TRBV29-1 and TRBJ1-2, with unresolved D. V lost 6 bases, J lost 2 bases, and 7 bases lay in between. This CDR3 has 11 amino acids. Germline-derived CDR1 and CDR2 are SQVTM and ANQGSEA. DNA for the CDR3: TGCAGCGTCACGACCAACTATGGCTACACCTTC. Its translation: CSVTTNYGYTF.

The chain carries TRBV7-2 and TRBJ2-1; 12 nucleotides match TRBD2. Trimming took 4 bases from V and 4 from J; bases not matched to a gene: 5. CDR3 length: 16 amino acids. CDR1 and CDR2 from the germline V gene are SGHTA and FQGNSA. The CDR3 sequence: CASSSPTSGSYNEQFF. DNA of the CDR3: TGTGCCAGCAGCTCCCCGACTAGCGGGAGTTACAATGAGCAGTTCTTC.

This rearrangement joins TRBV28 to TRBJ1-1; 7 bases match TRBD1. Trimming at V came to 5 bases and at J to 11 bases, leaving 8 bases not matched to a gene. Germline CDR1 reads MDHEN; CDR2 reads SYDVKM. There are 12 residues in the CDR3. The CDR3 DNA follows: TGTGCCAGCAGTCCAAACAGGGGACGGGCTTTCTTT. Translating it yields CASSPNRGRAFF.

J is TRBJ2-7 and V is TRBV29-1; 7 bases fit TRBD1. The germline V gene has CDR1 SQVTM and CDR2 ANQGSEA. The CDR3 is 13 residues long. Trimming at V came to 6 bases and at J to 3 bases, leaving 8 bases not matched to a gene. This CDR3 reads CSVSGTVNYEQYF. CDR3 nucleotides: TGCAGCGTCTCCGGGACAGTGAACTACGAGCAGTACTTC.

The chain recombines TRBV6-6 with TRBJ2-3, with TRBD2 matching over 9 bases. CDR3 size: 16 residues. V trimming: 5 bases; J trimming: 0 bases; junction bases outside the gene matches: 6. Per germline, CDR1 MNHNY and CDR2 SVGAGI (reference sequence). CDR3 in amino acids: CASSTPLAGSTDTQYF. Here the CDR3 DNA reads TGTGCCAGCAGTACGCCTCTAGCGGGAAGCACAGATACGCAGTATTTT.

The chain recombines TRBV9 with TRBJ1-6; D is undetermined. CDR3 length: 13 residues. Germline loops: CDR1 SGDLS, CDR2 YYNGEE. V lost 0 bases to trimming and J lost 10 bases, with 8 bases between them. CDR3: CASSVELGSPLHF. For the CDR3, the DNA is TGTGCCAGCAGCGTAGAGCTGGGCTCACCCCTCCACTTT.

The chain carries TRBV18 and TRBJ2-1; 11 nucleotides agree with TRBD1. CDR3 length equals 16 residues. Germline values: CDR1 KGHSH, CDR2 LQKENI. J was trimmed by 6 bases and V by 3 bases; bases with no gene match: 7. CDR3 nucleotide sequence: TGTGCCAGCTCACCGGCCACGGGACAGGGGGGCAATGAGCAGTTCTTC. Its translation is CASSPATGQGGNEQFF.

This rearrangement joins TRBV5-6 to TRBJ2-2; 8 nucleotides agree with TRBD2. After removal of 2 bases from V and 4 bases from J, the junction contained 7 bases not matched to a gene. This CDR3 spans 16 amino acids. Germline V gene lookup returns CDR1 SGHDT and CDR2 YYEEEE. The CDR3 DNA follows: TGTGCCAGCAGCTTAACGGGACTAGGAAGCACCGGGGAGCTGTTTTTT. This sequence encodes CASSLTGLGSTGELFF.

The chain joins TRBV9 to TRBJ2-3; a weak D match, TRBD2 (6 bases). CDR3 length equals 16 residues. Germline V gene sequence: CDR1 SGDLS, CDR2 YYNGEE. The ends were cut back, 0 bases at V and 5 bases at J, with 16 bases in the middle. CDR3 bases: TGTGCCAGCAGCGTAGTGGGCGGGGCAAAGGGAGATACGCAGTATTTT. Residues: CASSVVGGAKGDTQYF.

V gene TRBV6-5 combines with J gene TRBJ2-5; D is perhaps TRBD1 (5 bases). The CDR3 loop spans 13 amino acids. Germline CDR1 and CDR2: MNHEY and SVGAGI. Trimming took off 4 bases at V and 2 bases at J, with 8 bases between the two ends. Here the CDR3 reads CASSWQGQETQYF. The CDR3 DNA follows: TGTGCCAGCAGTTGGCAGGGTCAAGAGACCCAGTACTTC.

This sequence joins TRBV5-1 and TRBJ1-6; weak D call: TRBD1 (6 bases). Per germline, CDR1 SGHRS and CDR2 YFSETQ. The V end lost 1 base, the J end lost 8 bases, and 10 bases lay between the germline ends. The CDR3 has 14 residues. CDR3 sequence: CASSLTGIDSPLHF. The CDR3 region has the DNA TGCGCCAGCAGCTTGACAGGGATCGATTCACCCCTCCACTTT.

The J gene is TRBJ2-1, the V gene TRBV6-1; D possibly corresponds to TRBD2 (6 bases). The CDR3 contains 14 residues. The germline V and J ends were trimmed by 3 bases and 8 bases, with 14 bases remaining between them. Germline V gene lookup returns CDR1 MNHNS and CDR2 SASEGT. CDR3 in amino acids: CASSERGGFDEQFF. The CDR3 DNA follows: TGTGCCAGCAGTGAGAGGGGAGGATTCGATGAGCAGTTCTTC.

V and J are TRBV9 and TRBJ1-6; perhaps TRBD1 as D (6 bases). The CDR3 spans 14 residues. Germline CDR1 and CDR2: SGDLS and YYNGEE. V was pared by 4 bases and J by 5 bases, with 10 bases between. DNA of the CDR3: TGTGCCAGCAGCCCAGGGGAGCATAATTCACCCCTCCACTTT. Encoded protein: CASSPGEHNSPLHF.

The V and J genes are TRBV7-2 and TRBJ1-6; 7 nucleotides align to TRBD1. Germline CDR1 reads SGHTA; CDR2 reads FQGNSA. The CDR3 has 14 amino acids. J gave up 7 bases and V 7 bases, and 7 bases lay outside the gene matches. The CDR3 sequence is CASIGQGGNSPLHF. The CDR3 DNA follows: TGTGCCAGCATCGGCCAGGGGGGGAATTCACCCCTCCACTTT.

CDR3: CASTETGRETQYF. The CDR3 coding sequence is TGTGCCAGCACCGAGACAGGGAGGGAGACCCAGTACTTC. This chain uses TRBV6-5 with TRBJ2-5, with D maybe TRBD1 (7 bases). Germline CDR1 and CDR2: MNHEY and SVGAGI. The CDR3 has 13 residues. The V end was cut by 7 bases, the J end by 5 bases, with 14 bases between.

The chain carries TRBV5-4 and TRBJ2-7, with 8 positions matching TRBD1. The CDR3 contains 15 residues. Germline V lookup: CDR1 SGHNT, CDR2 YYREEE (reference sequence). V lost 0 bases, J lost 4 bases, and 6 bases stayed unmatched. The CDR3 nucleotides are TGTGCCAGCAGCTTGGGGACAGGGACGACGTACGAGCAGTACTTC. Its translation: CASSLGTGTTYEQYF.

The V gene is TRBV2, the J gene TRBJ1-2; TRBD1 might be the D (5 bases). In germline, CDR1 is SNHLY, CDR2 FYNNEI. The V end was cut by 6 bases, the J end by 4 bases, with 21 bases between. CDR3 length: 16 residues. Written as DNA, the CDR3 is TGTGCCAGCAGCGATTGGGCCCGGGACGGCGTCTATGGCTACACCTTC. It codes for CASSDWARDGVYGYTF.

A note on this clone: A read error may produce the germline difference seen at one junction end. The sample holds other DNA sequences that translate to the same CDR3. This chain joins TRBV18 and TRBJ1-1; TRBD1 might be the D (6 bases). The germline V gene has CDR1 KGHSH and CDR2 LQKENI. The CDR3 has 13 amino acids. The CDR3 spells CASSPQGNTEAFF. The CDR3 DNA reads as TGTGCCAGCTCCCCACAGGGAAACACTGAAGCTTTCTTT.

The genes are TRBV6-5 and TRBJ2-7, with 12 bases lining up with TRBD1. The junction had 4 bases not matched to a gene; V was cut back by 2 bases and J by 5 bases. Germline V gene sequence: CDR1 MNHEY, CDR2 SVGAGI. The CDR3 runs to 15 residues. The CDR3 spells CASSYEGQGADEQYF. The CDR3 coding sequence is TGTGCCAGCAGTTACGAGGGACAGGGGGCCGACGAGCAGTACTTC.

The chain links TRBV10-2 to TRBJ2-2; tentative D call: TRBD2 (7 bases). Germline V CDR1 and CDR2: WSHSY, SAAADI. The CDR3 runs to 18 residues. V was trimmed by 2 bases and J by 2 bases, leaving 18 bases between them. CDR3 residues: CASSEMRGRAGNTGELFF. DNA of the CDR3: TGCGCCAGCAGTGAGATGAGGGGGAGGGCCGGAAACACCGGGGAGCTGTTTTTT.

This clone was counted once. V usage is TRBV15 and J usage is TRBJ1-1; D call uncertain. This CDR3 comprises 14 residues. Trimming took 3 bases from V and 2 from J, leaving 10 bases between them. Looked up from germline, CDR1 is LNHNV and CDR2 is YYDKDF (reference sequence). The chain's CDR3 is CATSRRTANTEAFF. CDR3 in DNA: TGTGCCACCAGCAGGAGGACGGCAAACACTGAAGCTTTCTTT.

V usage is TRBV6-5 and J usage is TRBJ2-7; TRBD1 aligns across 11 bases. Trimming at V came to 2 bases and at J to 8 bases, leaving 11 bases not matched to a gene. Germline V gene lookup returns CDR1 MNHEY and CDR2 SVGAGI. This CDR3 has 16 amino acids. The CDR3 region is CASSYGPGQGGTKQYF. In DNA, the CDR3 is TGTGCCAGCAGTTACGGACCGGGACAGGGGGGGACTAAGCAGTACTTC.

The chain links TRBV25-1 to TRBJ1-1; D call uncertain. Trimming cost V 3 bases and J 4 bases, with 18 bases left between them. Germline CDR1 is MGHDK and CDR2 is SYGVNS. This CDR3 region has 16 residues. The CDR3 sequence is CASSEPDILGSTEAFF. In DNA form, the CDR3 reads TGTGCCAGCAGTGAGCCTGACATACTGGGCAGCACTGAAGCTTTCTTT.